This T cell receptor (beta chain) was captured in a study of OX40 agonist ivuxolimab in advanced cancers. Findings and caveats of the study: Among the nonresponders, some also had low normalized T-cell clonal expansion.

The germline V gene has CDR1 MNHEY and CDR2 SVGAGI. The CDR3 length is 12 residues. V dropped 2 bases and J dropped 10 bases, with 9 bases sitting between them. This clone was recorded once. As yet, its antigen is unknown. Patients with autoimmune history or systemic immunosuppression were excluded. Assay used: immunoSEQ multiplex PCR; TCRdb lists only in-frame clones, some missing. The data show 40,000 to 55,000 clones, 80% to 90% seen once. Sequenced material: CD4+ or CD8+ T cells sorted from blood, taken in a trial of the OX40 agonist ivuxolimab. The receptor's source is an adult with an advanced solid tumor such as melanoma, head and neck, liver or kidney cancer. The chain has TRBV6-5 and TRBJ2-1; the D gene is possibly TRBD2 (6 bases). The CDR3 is CASSYPGDEQFF. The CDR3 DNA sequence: TGTGCCAGCAGTTACCCGGGGGACGAGCAGTTCTTC.